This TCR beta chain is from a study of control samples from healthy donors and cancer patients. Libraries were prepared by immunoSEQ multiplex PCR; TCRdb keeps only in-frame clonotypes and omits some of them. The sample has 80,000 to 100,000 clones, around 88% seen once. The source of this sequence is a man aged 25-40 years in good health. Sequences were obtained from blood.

The CDR3 here is CASTRTGNTEAFF. For the CDR3, the DNA is TGTGCCAGCACTAGGACTGGGAACACTGAAGCTTTCTTT. The rearrangement links TRBV6-6 to TRBJ1-1; D ambiguous. The ends were cut back, 7 bases at V and 1 base at J, with 10 bases in the middle. CDR3 length equals 13 residues. Germline lookup yields CDR1 MNHNY and CDR2 SVGAGI (reference sequence).